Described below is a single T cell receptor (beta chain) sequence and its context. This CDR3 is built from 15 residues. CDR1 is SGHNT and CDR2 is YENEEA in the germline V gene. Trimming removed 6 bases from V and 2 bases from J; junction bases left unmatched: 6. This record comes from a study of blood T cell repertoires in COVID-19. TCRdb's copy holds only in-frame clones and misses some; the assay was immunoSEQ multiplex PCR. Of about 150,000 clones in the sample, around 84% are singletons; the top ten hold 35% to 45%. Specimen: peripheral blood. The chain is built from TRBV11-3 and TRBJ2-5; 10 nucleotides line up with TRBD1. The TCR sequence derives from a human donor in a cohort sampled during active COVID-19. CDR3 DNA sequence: TGTGCCAGCAGATCGGGACAGGGGAGGCAAGAGACCCAGTACTTC. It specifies CASRSGQGRQETQYF. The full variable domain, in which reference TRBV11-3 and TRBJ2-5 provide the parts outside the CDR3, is EAGVVQSPRYKIIEKKQPVAFWCNPISGHNTLYWYLQNLGQGPELLIRYENEEAVDDSQLPKDRFSAERLKGVDSTLKIQPAELGDSAVYLCASRSGQGRQETQYFGPGTRLLVL.